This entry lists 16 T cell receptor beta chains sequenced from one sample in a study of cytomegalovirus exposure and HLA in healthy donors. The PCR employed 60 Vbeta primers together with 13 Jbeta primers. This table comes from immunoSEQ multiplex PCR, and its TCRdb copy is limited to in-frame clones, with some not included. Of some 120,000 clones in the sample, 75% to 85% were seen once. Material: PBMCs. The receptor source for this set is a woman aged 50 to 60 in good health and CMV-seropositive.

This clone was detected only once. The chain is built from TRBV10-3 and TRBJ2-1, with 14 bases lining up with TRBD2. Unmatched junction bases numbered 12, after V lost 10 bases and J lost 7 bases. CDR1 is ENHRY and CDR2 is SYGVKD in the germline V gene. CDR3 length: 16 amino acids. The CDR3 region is CANGGGLAGVANEQFF. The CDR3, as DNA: TGTGCCAACGGGGGGGGACTAGCGGGAGTGGCGAATGAGCAGTTCTTC.

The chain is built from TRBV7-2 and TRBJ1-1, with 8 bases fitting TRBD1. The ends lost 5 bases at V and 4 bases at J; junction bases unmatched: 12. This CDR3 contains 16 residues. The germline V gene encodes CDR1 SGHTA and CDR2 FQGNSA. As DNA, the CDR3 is TGTGCCAGCAGCATCTCGGGACAGGCTTTAACCACTGAAGCTTTCTTT. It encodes CASSISGQALTTEAFF.

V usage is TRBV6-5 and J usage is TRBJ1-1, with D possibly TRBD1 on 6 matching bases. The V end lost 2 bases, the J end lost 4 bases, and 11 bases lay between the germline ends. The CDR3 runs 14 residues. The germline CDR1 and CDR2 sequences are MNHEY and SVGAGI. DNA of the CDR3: TGTGCCAGCAGTTACGCAGGGGAAGGCACTGAAGCTTTCTTT. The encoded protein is CASSYAGEGTEAFF.

The chain's CDR3 is CASSDRDRWSEQYF. The CDR3 coding sequence is TGTGCCAGCAGCGACCGGGACAGGTGGAGCGAGCAGTACTTC. The chain links TRBV7-2 to TRBJ2-7; TRBD1 matches at 8 bases. V shed 5 bases and J 6 bases; nucleotides not matched to a gene: 9. CDR3 length equals 14 residues. Germline values: CDR1 SGHTA, CDR2 FQGNSA.

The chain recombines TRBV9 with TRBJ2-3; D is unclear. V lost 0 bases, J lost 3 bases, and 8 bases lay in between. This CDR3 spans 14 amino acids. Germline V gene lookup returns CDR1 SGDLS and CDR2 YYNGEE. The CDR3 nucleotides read TGTGCCAGCAGCGTAGCTTCGAGGACAGATACGCAGTATTTT. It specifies CASSVASRTDTQYF.

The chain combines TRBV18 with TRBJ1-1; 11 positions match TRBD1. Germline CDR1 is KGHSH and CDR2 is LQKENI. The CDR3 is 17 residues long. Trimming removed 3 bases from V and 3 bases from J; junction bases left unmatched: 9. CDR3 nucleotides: TGTGCCAGCTCACCGGGGACAGGGGGGTCCTTGTACACTGAAGCTTTCTTT. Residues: CASSPGTGGSLYTEAFF.

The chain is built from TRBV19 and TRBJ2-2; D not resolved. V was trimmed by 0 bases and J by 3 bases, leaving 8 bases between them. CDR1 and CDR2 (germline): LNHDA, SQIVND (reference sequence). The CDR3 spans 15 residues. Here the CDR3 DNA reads TGTGCCAGTAGTATAGAGCGGATCCACACCGGGGAGCTGTTTTTT. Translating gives CASSIERIHTGELFF.

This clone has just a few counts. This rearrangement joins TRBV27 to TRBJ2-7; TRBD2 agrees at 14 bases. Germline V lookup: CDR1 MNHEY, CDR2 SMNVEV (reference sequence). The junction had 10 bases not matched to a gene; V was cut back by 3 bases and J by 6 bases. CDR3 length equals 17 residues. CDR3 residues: CASSFGGTSGRAREQYF. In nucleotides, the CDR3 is TGTGCCAGCAGTTTCGGCGGGACTAGCGGGAGAGCGCGCGAGCAGTACTTC.

CDR3 sequence reads: CASSEQGSGGYEQYF. The CDR3 DNA sequence: TGTGCCAGCAGTGAACAAGGTAGCGGAGGTTACGAGCAGTACTTC. The chain is built from TRBV2 and TRBJ2-7; D perhaps matches TRBD2 (6 bases). The germline gives CDR1 SNHLY, CDR2 FYNNEI. The CDR3 has 15 residues. V lost 2 bases, J lost 4 bases, and 15 bases lay in between.

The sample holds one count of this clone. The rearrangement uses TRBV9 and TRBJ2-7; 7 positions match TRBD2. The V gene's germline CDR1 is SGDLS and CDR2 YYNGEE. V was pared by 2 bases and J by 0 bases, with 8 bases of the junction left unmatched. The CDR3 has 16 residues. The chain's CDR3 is CASSVTGGPGSYEQYF. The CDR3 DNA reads TGTGCCAGCAGCGTGACGGGAGGCCCCGGCTCCTACGAGCAGTACTTC.

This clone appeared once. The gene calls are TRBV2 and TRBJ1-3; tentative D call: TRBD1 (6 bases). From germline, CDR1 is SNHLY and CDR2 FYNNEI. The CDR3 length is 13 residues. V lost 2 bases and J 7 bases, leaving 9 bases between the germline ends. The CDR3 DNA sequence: TGTGCCAGCAGTGAATACAGGGTGAACACCATATATTTT. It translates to CASSEYRVNTIYF.

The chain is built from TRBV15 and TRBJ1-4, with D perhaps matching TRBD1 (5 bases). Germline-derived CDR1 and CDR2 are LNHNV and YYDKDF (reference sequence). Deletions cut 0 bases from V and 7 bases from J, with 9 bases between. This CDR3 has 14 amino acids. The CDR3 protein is CATSRDAGGEKLFF. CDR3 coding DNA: TGTGCCACCAGCAGAGATGCCGGGGGTGAAAAACTGTTTTTT.

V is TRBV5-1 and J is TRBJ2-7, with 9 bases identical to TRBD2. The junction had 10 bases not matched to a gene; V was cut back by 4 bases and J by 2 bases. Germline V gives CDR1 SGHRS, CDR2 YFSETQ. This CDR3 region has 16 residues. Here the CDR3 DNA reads TGCGCCAGCAGCCTTACCGCTAGCGGGACCCCCTACGAGCAGTACTTC. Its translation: CASSLTASGTPYEQYF. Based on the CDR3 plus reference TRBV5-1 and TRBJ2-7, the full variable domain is KAGVTQTPRYLIKTRGQQVTLSCSPISGHRSVSWYQQTPGQGLQFLFEYFSETQRNKGNFPGRFSGRQFSNSRSEMNVSTLELGDSALYLCASSLTASGTPYEQYFGPGTRLTVT.

The DNA of the CDR3 is TGTGCCAGCAGCGCGCGAGGGGGTTTGATCGACGAGCAGTACTTC. This sequence encodes CASSARGGLIDEQYF. This chain connects TRBV9 to TRBJ2-7; D possibly corresponds to TRBD1 (6 bases). V was trimmed by 3 bases and J by 5 bases, leaving 18 bases between them. Germline assignment: CDR1 SGDLS and CDR2 YYNGEE. The CDR3 is 15 amino acids.

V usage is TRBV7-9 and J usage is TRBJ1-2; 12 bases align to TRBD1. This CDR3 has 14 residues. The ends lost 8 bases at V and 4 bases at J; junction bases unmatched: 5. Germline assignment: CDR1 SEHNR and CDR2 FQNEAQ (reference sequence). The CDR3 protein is CASPRDRGPYGYTF. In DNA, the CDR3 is TGTGCCAGCCCCCGGGACAGGGGGCCCTATGGCTACACCTTC.

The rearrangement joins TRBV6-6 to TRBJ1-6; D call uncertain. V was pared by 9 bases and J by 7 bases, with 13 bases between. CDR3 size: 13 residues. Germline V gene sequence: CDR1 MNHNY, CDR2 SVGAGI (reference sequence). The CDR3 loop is CASRRSANSPLHF. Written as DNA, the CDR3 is TGTGCCAGTAGGAGATCGGCCAATTCACCCCTCCACTTT.